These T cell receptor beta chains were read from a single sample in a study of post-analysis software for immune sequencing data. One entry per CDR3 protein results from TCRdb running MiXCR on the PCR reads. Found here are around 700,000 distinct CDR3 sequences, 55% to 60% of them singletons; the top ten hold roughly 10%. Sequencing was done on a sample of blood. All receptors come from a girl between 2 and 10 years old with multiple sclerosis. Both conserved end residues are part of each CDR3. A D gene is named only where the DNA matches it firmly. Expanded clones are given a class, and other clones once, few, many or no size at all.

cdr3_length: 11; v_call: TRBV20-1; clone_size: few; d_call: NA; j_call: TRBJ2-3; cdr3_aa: CSAGRPDTQYF; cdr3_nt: TGCAGTGCAGGAAGGCCAGATACGCAGTATTTT
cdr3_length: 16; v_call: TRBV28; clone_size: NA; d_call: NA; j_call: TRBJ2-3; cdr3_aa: CASGLGRGVYTDTQYF; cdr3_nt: TGTGCCAGCGGCTTGGGGCGGGGAGTATACACAGATACGCAGTATTTT
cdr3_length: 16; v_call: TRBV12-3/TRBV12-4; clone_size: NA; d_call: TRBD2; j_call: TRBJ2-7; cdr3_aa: CASRPGLAGRAYEQYF; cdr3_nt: TGTGCCAGCAGACCCGGACTAGCGGGACGGGCCTACGAGCAGTACTTC
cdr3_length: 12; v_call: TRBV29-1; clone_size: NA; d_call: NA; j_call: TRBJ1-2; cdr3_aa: CSATGTHYGYTF; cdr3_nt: TGCAGCGCGACTGGGACCCACTATGGCTACACCTTC
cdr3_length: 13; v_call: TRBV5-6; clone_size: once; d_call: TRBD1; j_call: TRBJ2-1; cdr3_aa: CASRGTGDHEQFF; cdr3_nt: TGTGCCAGCAGAGGGACAGGGGACCATGAGCAGTTCTTC
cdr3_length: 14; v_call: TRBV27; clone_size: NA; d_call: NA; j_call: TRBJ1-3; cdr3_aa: CASGPQGSGNTIYF; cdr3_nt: TGTGCCAGCGGGCCCCAGGGCTCTGGAAACACCATATATTTT
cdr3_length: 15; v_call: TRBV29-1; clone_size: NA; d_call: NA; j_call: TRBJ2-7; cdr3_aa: CSVEKGGGQAYEQYF; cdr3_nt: TGCAGCGTTGAAAAGGGCGGGGGACAGGCCTACGAGCAGTACTTC
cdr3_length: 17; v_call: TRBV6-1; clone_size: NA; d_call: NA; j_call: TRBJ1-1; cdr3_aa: CASSEQEGLFTNTEAFF; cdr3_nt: TGTGCCAGCAGTGAACAAGAAGGGTTGTTTACGAACACTGAAGCTTTCTTT
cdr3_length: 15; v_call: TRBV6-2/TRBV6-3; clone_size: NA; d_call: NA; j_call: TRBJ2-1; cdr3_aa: CASSSLTESYNEQFF; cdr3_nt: TGTGCCAGCAGTTCCCTGACGGAATCCTACAATGAGCAGTTCTTC
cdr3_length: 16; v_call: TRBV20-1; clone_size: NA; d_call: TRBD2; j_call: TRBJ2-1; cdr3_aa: CSATRDYSPTYNEQFF; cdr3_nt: TGCAGTGCTACCCGGGACTACTCCCCAACCTACAATGAGCAGTTCTTC
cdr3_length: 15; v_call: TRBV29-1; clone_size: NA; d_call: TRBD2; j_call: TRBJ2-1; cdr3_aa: CSVESATSRYNEQFF; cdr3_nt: TGCAGCGTTGAATCGGCGACTAGCAGATACAATGAGCAGTTCTTC
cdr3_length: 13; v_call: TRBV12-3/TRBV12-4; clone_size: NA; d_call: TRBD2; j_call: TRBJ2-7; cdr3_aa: CASTWGGSYEQYF; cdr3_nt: TGTGCCAGCACTTGGGGCGGGAGCTACGAGCAGTACTTC
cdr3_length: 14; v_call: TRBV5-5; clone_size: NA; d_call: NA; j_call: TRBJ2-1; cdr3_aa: CASSLVGVPNEQFF; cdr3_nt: TGTGCCAGCAGCTTGGTAGGGGTCCCCAATGAGCAGTTCTTC
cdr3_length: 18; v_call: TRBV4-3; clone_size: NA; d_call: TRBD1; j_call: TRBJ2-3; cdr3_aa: CASSQDDPGQGRADTQYF; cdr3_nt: TGCGCCAGCAGCCAAGATGATCCGGGACAGGGGAGGGCAGATACGCAGTATTTT
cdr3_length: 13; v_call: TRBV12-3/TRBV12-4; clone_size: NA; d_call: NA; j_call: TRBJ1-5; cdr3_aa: CASSFEPDQPQHF; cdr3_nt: TGTGCCAGCAGTTTTGAGCCAGATCAGCCCCAGCATTTT
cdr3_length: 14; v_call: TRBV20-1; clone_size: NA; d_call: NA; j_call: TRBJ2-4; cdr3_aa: CSARGGRAKNIQYF; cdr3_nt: TGCAGTGCTAGGGGGGGCAGGGCCAAAAACATTCAGTACTTC
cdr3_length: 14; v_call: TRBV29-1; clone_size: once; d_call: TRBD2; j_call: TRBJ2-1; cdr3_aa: CSVERTSGHNEQFF; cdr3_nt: TGCAGCGTTGAAAGGACTAGCGGCCACAATGAGCAGTTCTTC
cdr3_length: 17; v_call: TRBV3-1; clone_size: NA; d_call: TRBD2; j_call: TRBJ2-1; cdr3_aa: CASSQEGTSGSYNEQFF; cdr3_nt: TGTGCCAGCAGCCAAGAAGGGACTAGCGGGAGTTACAATGAGCAGTTCTTC
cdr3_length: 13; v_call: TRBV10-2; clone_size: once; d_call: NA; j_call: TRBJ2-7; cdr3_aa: CASSPGGGGEQYF; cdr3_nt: TGCGCCAGCAGCCCCGGGGGTGGGGGCGAGCAGTACTTC
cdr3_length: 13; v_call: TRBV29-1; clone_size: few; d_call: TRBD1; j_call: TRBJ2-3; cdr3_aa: CSGSGTGVDTQYF; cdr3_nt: TGCAGCGGCTCCGGGACAGGGGTTGATACGCAGTATTTT
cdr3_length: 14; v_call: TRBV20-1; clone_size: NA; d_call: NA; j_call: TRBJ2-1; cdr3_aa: CSARDARVHNEQFF; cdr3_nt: TGCAGTGCTAGAGACGCAAGGGTACACAATGAGCAGTTCTTC
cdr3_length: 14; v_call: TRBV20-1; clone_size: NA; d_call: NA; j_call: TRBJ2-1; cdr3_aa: CSASEFESYNEQFF; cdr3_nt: TGCAGTGCTAGCGAGTTCGAATCTTACAATGAGCAGTTCTTC
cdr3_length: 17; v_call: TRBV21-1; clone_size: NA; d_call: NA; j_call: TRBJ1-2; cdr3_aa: CASSPFGTAFTNYGYTF; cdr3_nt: TGTGCCAGCAGCCCCTTCGGGACAGCCTTTACCAACTATGGCTACACCTTC
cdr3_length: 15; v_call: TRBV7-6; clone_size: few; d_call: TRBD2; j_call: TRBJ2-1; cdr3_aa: CASSLFQAGGHEQFF; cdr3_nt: TGTGCCAGCAGCTTATTCCAAGCGGGAGGTCATGAGCAGTTCTTC
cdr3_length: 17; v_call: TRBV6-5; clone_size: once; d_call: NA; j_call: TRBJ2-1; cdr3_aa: CASSTRSRVRSYNEQFF; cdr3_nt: TGTGCCAGCAGTACTCGCTCCAGGGTACGCTCCTACAATGAGCAGTTCTTC
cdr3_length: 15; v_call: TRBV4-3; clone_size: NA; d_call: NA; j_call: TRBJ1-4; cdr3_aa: CASSQGYRVGEKLFF; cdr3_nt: TGCGCCAGCAGCCAAGGGTACAGGGTAGGAGAAAAACTGTTTTTT
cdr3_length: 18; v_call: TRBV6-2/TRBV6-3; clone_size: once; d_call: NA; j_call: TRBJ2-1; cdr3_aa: CASSLSPIPLSSYNEQFF; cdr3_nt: TGTGCCAGCAGTTTGTCGCCCATCCCTCTCAGCTCCTACAATGAGCAGTTCTTC
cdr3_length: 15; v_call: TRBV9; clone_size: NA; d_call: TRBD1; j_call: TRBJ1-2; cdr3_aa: CASSSDRGPNYGYTF; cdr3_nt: TGTGCCAGCAGCTCCGACAGGGGCCCTAACTATGGCTACACCTTC
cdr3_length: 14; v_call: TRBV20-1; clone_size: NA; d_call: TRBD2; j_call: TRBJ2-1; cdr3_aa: CSARTLAGIPEQFF; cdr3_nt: TGCAGTGCTAGGACCCTAGCGGGGATCCCTGAGCAGTTCTTC
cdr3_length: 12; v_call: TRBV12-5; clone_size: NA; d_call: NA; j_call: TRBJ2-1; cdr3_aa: CASGLVNNEQFF; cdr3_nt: TGTGCTAGTGGTTTGGTGAACAATGAGCAGTTCTTC
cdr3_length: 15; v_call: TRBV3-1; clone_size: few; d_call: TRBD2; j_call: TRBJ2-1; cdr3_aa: CASSQDLAGGDEQFF; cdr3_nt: TGTGCCAGCAGCCAAGATCTAGCGGGGGGGGATGAGCAGTTCTTC
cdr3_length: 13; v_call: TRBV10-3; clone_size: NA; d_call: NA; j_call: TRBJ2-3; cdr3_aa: CAISDRGTDTQYF; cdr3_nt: TGTGCCATCAGTGACCGAGGCACAGATACGCAGTATTTT
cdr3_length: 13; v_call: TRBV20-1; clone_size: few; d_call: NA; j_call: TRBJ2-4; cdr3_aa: CSARVGGKNIQYF; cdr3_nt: TGCAGTGCTAGAGTGGGGGGCAAAAACATTCAGTACTTC
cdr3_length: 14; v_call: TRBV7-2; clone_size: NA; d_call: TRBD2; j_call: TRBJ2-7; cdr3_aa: CASSLVAGVYEQYF; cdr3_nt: TGTGCCAGCAGCTTAGTAGCGGGGGTCTACGAGCAGTACTTC
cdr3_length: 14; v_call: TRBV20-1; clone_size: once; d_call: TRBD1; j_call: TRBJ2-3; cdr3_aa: CSADGTGSTDTQYF; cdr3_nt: TGCAGTGCTGACGGGACAGGGAGCACAGATACGCAGTATTTT
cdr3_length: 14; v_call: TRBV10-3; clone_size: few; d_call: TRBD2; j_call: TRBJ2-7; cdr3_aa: CAISDPSGRNEQYF; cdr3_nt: TGTGCCATCAGTGACCCCAGCGGGAGAAACGAGCAGTACTTC
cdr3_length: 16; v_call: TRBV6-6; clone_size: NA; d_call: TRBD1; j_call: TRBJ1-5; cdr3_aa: CASKSRDSLSNQPQHF; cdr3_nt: TGTGCCAGCAAATCAAGGGACAGCCTTAGCAATCAGCCCCAGCATTTT
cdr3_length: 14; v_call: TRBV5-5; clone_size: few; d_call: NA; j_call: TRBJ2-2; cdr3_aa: CASSLRPNTGELFF; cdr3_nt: TGTGCCAGCAGCTTGCGGCCGAACACCGGGGAGCTGTTTTTT
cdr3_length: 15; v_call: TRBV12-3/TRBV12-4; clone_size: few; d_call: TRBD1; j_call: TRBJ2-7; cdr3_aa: CASSLTGGQSYEQYF; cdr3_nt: TGTGCCAGCAGCCTGACAGGGGGACAATCCTACGAGCAGTACTTC
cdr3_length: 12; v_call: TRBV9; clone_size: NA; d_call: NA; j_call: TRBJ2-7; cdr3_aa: CASSSRQGEQYF; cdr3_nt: TGTGCCAGCAGCTCCCGTCAGGGGGAGCAGTACTTC
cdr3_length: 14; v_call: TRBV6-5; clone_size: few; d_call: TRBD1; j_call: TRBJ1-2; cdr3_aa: CASSRSTGVLGYTF; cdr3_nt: TGTGCCAGCAGTCGATCAACAGGGGTTCTTGGCTACACCTTC